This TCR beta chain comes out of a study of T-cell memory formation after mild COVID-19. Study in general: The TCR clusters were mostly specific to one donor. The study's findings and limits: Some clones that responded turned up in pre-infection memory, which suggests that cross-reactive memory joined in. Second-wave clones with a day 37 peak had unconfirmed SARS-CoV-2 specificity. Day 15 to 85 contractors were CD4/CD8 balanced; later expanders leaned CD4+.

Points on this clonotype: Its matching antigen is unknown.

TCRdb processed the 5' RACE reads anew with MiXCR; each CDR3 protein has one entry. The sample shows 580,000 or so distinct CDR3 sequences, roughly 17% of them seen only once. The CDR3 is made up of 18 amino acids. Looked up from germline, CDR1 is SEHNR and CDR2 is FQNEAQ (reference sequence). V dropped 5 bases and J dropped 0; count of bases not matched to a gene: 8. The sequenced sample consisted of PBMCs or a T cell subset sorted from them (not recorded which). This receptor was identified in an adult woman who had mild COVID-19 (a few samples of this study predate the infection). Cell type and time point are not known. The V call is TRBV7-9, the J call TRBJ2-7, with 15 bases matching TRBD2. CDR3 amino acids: CASSLIGLAGGHSYEQYF. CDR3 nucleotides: TGTGCCAGCAGCCTAATTGGACTAGCGGGAGGGCACTCCTACGAGCAGTACTTC.